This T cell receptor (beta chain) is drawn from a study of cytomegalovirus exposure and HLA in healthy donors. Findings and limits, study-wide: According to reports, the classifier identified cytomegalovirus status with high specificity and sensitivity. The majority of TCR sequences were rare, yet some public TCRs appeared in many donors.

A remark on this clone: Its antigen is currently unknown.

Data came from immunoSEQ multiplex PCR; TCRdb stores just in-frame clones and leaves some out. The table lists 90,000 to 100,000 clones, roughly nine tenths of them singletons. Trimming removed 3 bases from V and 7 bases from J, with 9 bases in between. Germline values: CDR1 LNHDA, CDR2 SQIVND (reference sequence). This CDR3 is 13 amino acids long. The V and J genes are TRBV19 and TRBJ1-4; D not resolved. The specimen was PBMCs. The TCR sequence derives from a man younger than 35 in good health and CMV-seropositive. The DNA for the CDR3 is TGTGCCAGTAGTATCAGGCTTGGTGAAAAACTGTTTTTT. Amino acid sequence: CASSIRLGEKLFF.